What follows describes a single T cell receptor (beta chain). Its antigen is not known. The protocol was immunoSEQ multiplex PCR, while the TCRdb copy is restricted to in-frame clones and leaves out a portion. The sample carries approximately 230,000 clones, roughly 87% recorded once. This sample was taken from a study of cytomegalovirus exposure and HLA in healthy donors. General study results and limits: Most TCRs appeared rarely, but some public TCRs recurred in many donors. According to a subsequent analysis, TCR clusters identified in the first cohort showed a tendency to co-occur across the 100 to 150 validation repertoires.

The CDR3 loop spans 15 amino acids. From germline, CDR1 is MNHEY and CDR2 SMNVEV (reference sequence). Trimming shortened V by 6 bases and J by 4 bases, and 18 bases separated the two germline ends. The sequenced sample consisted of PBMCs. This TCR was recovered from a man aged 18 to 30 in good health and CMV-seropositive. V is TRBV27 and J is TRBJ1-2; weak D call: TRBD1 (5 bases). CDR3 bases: TGTGCCAGCAGACCTTCCGGGGCGAAAAGCTATGGCTACACCTTC. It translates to CASRPSGAKSYGYTF.